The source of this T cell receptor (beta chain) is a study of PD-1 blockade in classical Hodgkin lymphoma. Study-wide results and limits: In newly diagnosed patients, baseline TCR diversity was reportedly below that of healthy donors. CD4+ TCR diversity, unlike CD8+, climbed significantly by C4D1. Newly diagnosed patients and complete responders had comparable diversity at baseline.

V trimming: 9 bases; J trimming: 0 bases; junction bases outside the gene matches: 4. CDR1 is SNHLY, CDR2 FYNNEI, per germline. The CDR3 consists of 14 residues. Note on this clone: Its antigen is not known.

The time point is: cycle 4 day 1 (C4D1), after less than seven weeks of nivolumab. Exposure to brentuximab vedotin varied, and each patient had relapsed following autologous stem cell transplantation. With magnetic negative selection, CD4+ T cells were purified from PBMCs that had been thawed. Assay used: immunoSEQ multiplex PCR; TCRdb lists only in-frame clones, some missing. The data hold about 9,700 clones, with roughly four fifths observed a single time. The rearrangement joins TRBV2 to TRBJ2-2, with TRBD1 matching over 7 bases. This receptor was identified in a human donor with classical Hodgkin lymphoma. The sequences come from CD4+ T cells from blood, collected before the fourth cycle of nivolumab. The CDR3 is CASKQGANTGELFF. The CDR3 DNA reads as TGTGCCAGTAAGCAGGGGGCGAACACCGGGGAGCTGTTTTTT.